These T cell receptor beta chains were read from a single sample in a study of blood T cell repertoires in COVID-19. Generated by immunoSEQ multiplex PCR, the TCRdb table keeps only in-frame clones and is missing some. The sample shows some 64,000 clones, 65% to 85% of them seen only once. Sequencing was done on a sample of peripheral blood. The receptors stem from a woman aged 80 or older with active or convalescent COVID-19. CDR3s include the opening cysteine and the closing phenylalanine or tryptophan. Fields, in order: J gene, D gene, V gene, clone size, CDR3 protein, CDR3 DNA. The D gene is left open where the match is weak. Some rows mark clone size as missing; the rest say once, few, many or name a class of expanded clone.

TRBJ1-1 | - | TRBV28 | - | CASSLLQQGISGAFF | TGTGCCAGCAGTTTATTGCAACAGGGAATCTCAGGGGCTTTCTTT
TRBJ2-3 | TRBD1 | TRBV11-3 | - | CASSLIRNQDRGITDTQYF | TGTGCCAGCAGCTTAATACGTAACCAGGACAGGGGAATCACAGATACGCAGTATTTT
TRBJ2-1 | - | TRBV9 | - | CASSAPHTGLGNEQFF | TGTGCCAGCAGCGCCCCACACACGGGACTCGGGAATGAGCAGTTCTTC
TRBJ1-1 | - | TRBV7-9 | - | CASSPLGTQNTEAFF | TGTGCCAGCAGCCCATTAGGGACACAGAACACTGAAGCTTTCTTT
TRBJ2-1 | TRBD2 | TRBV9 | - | CASSRLAGYNEQFF | TGTGCCAGCAGCAGACTAGCGGGCTACAATGAGCAGTTCTTC
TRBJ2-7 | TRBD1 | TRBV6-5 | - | CASRDRLSSYEQYF | TGTGCCAGCAGGGACAGGTTAAGCTCCTACGAGCAGTACTTC
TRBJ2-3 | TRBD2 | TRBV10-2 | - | CASDELAGGSDTQYF | TGCGCCAGCGACGAGCTAGCGGGGGGTTCAGATACGCAGTATTTT
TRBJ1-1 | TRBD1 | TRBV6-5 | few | CASSWGQGIAFF | TGTGCCAGCAGTTGGGGACAGGGTATAGCTTTCTTT
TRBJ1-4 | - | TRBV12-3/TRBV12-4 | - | CASSPQGEKLFF | TGTGCCAGCAGCCCACAGGGAGAAAAACTGTTTTTT
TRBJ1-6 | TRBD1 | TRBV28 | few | CASSLSPPGQGASSPLHF | TGTGCCAGCAGTTTATCCCCTCCTGGACAGGGGGCTAGTTCACCCCTCCACTTT
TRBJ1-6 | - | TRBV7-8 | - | CASSLVSSYNSPLHF | TGTGCCAGCAGCTTAGTCAGCTCCTATAATTCACCCCTCCACTTT
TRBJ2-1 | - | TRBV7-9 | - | CASNRGGETVNEQFF | TGTGCCAGCAACCGAGGGGGGGAAACGGTTAATGAGCAGTTCTTC
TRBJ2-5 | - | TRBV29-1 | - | CSVDRGQETQYF | TGCAGCGTTGATAGGGGTCAAGAGACCCAGTACTTC
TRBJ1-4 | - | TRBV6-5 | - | CASRDGGNEKLFF | TGTGCCAGCAGGGACGGGGGGAATGAAAAACTGTTTTTT
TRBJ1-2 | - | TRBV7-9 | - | CASSTPGTIYGYTF | TGTGCCAGCAGTACCCCCGGGACAATCTATGGCTACACCTTC
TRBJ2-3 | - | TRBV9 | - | CASSVAQSTDTQYF | TGTGCCAGCAGCGTAGCACAGAGCACAGATACGCAGTATTTT
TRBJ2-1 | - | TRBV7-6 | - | CASSSSGFSEGEQFF | TGTGCCAGCAGCTCGTCAGGGTTTTCGGAGGGTGAGCAGTTCTTC
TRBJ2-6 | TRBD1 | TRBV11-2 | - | CASNQGGSSGANVLTF | TGTGCCAGCAACCAAGGGGGCAGCTCTGGGGCCAACGTCCTGACTTTC
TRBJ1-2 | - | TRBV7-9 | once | CASSSGSRGSSSRGYTF | TGTGCCAGCAGCTCGGGCTCACGGGGGTCTTCCTCCCGGGGCTACACCTTC
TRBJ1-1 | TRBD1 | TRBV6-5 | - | CASSYRQGVTEAFF | TGTGCCAGCAGTTACCGACAGGGTGTCACTGAAGCTTTCTTT
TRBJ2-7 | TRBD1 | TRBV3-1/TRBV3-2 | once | CASSADRGTYEQYF | TGTGCCAGCAGCGCGGACAGGGGTACCTACGAGCAGTACTTC
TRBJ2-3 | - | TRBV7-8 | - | CASSLVAGRSTDTQYF | TGTGCCAGCAGCTTAGTTGCAGGGCGTAGCACAGATACGCAGTATTTT